The 24 T cell receptor beta chains presented below share a single source sample, sequenced in a study of shared clonotypes between healthy human individuals. Using immunoSEQ multiplex PCR, the repertoire was profiled, and TCRdb retains in-frame clones only, with some absent. The repertoire has millions of clones, approximately 93% of them found once; the top ten carry about 0.39%. The sequenced material came from naive CD4+ T cells from PBMCs. Subset meaning: CD45RA+ positively selected. Receptors originate from a man between 18 and 35 years old in good health. Some clones in this sample may be carry-over from other donors' samples.

The chain couples TRBV4-1 to TRBJ1-1; the D is unclear. This CDR3 comprises 15 residues. The germline V gene has CDR1 MGHRA and CDR2 YSYEKL. Trimming removed 2 bases from V and 8 bases from J, with 18 bases in between. The DNA for the CDR3 is TGCGCCAGCAGCCAAAGGACCATCCCAAGGGCCGAAGCTTTCTTT. Protein sequence: CASSQRTIPRAEAFF.

The J gene is TRBJ1-4, the V gene TRBV27; D is ambiguous. Germline V lookup: CDR1 MNHEY, CDR2 SMNVEV (reference sequence). This CDR3 spans 15 amino acids. The V gene lost 5 bases and the J gene lost 0 bases, with 10 bases spanning the gap. CDR3 region: CASSPSWATNEKLFF. The CDR3 nucleotides are TGTGCCAGCAGTCCTTCCTGGGCAACTAATGAAAAACTGTTTTTT.

The CDR3 is CASSRWGVRTDTQYF. The CDR3 DNA follows: TGTGCCAGCAGCCGTTGGGGGGTGAGGACAGATACGCAGTATTTT. The rearrangement joins TRBV7-6 to TRBJ2-3; D is possibly TRBD2 (6 bases). Trimming pared 5 bases from V and 3 bases from J, leaving 15 bases between. The CDR3 is 15 residues long. Germline values: CDR1 SGHVS, CDR2 FNYEAQ.

This chain connects TRBV7-2 to TRBJ2-5; D may be TRBD2 (5 bases). CDR3 length equals 14 residues. Trimming pared 7 bases from V and 5 bases from J, leaving 17 bases between. Germline V gene sequence: CDR1 SGHTA, CDR2 FQGNSA. CDR3 sequence reads: CASTNRGPGETQYF. CDR3 nucleotides: TGTGCCAGCACCAACCGGGGTCCCGGGGAGACCCAGTACTTC.

Details on this clone: Other DNA sequences in this sample translate to the same CDR3. This chain uses TRBV18 with TRBJ1-5; D remains ambiguous. Trimming removed 3 bases at V and 4 bases at J, with 7 bases between. The CDR3 has 13 amino acids. Germline CDR1 KGHSH, CDR2 LQKENI. Here the CDR3 DNA reads TGTGCCAGCTCACCGGCCGTAAATCAGCCCCAGCATTTT. Its protein is CASSPAVNQPQHF.

V usage is TRBV2 and J usage is TRBJ1-4, with D perhaps matching TRBD1 (5 bases). V lost 5 bases and J 0 bases, leaving 13 bases between the germline ends. Germline assignment: CDR1 SNHLY and CDR2 FYNNEI. The CDR3 spans 16 residues. CDR3 DNA: TGTGCCAGCAGTCTAAACACAGGAGCAACTAATGAAAAACTGTTTTTT. It translates to CASSLNTGATNEKLFF. Together with reference TRBV2 and TRBJ1-4, the CDR3 gives the full variable domain: EPEVTQTPSHQVTQMGQEVILRCVPISNHLYFYWYRQILGQKVEFLVSFYNNEISEKSEIFDDQFSVERPDGSNFTLKIRSTKLEDSAMYFCASSLNTGATNEKLFFGSGTQLSVL.

V and J are TRBV19 and TRBJ1-2; unclear D gene. This CDR3 has 15 residues. Germline V gene data show CDR1 as LNHDA and CDR2 as SQIVND (reference sequence). Between the trimmed V and J ends, which lost 5 bases and 7 bases, there was a span of 20 bases. CDR3 protein: CASSVPRVGTSGYTF. CDR3 DNA: TGTGCCAGTAGTGTCCCAAGGGTTGGCACCTCTGGCTACACCTTC. Complete variable domain (other parts from reference TRBV19 and TRBJ1-2): DGGITQSPKYLFRKEGQNVTLSCEQNLNHDAMYWYRQDPGQGLRLIYYSQIVNDFQKGDIAEGYSVSREKKESFPLTVTSAQKNPTAFYLCASSVPRVGTSGYTFGSGTRLTVV.

J is TRBJ2-7 and V is TRBV28; D gene uncertain. Germline-derived CDR1 and CDR2 are MDHEN and SYDVKM. V was shortened by 2 bases and J by 5 bases, with 10 bases between the two germline ends. This CDR3 spans 13 amino acids. In nucleotides, the CDR3 is TGTGCCAGCAGTTTAGGACCTCCACACGAGCAGTACTTC. Translating gives CASSLGPPHEQYF.

The chain is built from TRBV18 and TRBJ2-7; D tentatively fits TRBD1 or TRBD2 (5 bases each). In germline, CDR1 is KGHSH, CDR2 LQKENI. Trimming stripped 3 bases from V and 7 bases from J, with 25 bases between. The CDR3 has 17 amino acids. Written as DNA, the CDR3 is TGTGCCAGCTCACCCCCCCCCGGGGACGAAGGTAGTTGGGAGCAGTACTTC. It encodes CASSPPPGDEGSWEQYF.

The V gene is TRBV7-9, the J gene TRBJ2-3, with D uncertain. CDR1 and CDR2 from the germline V gene are SEHNR and FQNEAQ (reference sequence). The CDR3 runs 13 residues. The V end lost 6 bases, the J end lost 1 base, and 8 bases lay between the germline ends. This CDR3 is CASRSQGTDTQYF. CDR3 sequence (DNA): TGTGCCAGCAGGTCCCAGGGCACAGATACGCAGTATTTT.

The CDR3: CASSYGRAGQGYTF. DNA for the CDR3: TGTGCCAGCAGTTACGGTAGGGCTGGACAGGGCTACACCTTC. V is TRBV6-5 and J is TRBJ1-2, with a weak D call TRBD1 (6 bases). The germline V and J ends were trimmed by 2 bases and 8 bases, with 15 bases remaining between them. CDR1 MNHEY and CDR2 SVGAGI come from the germline V gene. This CDR3 spans 14 amino acids.

V usage is TRBV27 and J usage is TRBJ1-1; the D is unclear. Germline V gene lookup returns CDR1 MNHEY and CDR2 SMNVEV (reference sequence). The V end was cut by 1 base, the J end by 6 bases, with 12 bases between. This CDR3 has 14 residues. CDR3 sequence reads: CASSLLHSKAEAFF. The CDR3 region has the DNA TGTGCCAGCAGTTTATTGCATTCTAAGGCTGAAGCTTTCTTT.

The chain recombines TRBV19 with TRBJ2-7; 11 nucleotides agree with TRBD1. The CDR3 has 16 residues. From germline, CDR1 is LNHDA and CDR2 SQIVND (reference sequence). Trimming cost V 7 bases and J 3 bases; bases outside gene matches: 11. Here the CDR3 reads CASTPGRDRGFYEQYF. The CDR3 DNA follows: TGTGCCAGTACCCCAGGGCGGGACAGGGGGTTCTACGAGCAGTACTTC.

The J gene is TRBJ1-3, the V gene TRBV7-3; possibly TRBD1 for D (5 bases). The length of the CDR3 is 15 residues. Germline CDR1 is SGHTA and CDR2 is FQGTGA. Between the trimmed V and J ends, which lost 2 bases and 3 bases, there was a span of 11 bases. CDR3 sequence reads: CASSLGRGRGNTIYF. The DNA for the CDR3 is TGTGCCAGCAGCTTAGGGAGGGGTCGTGGAAACACCATATATTTT.

The rearrangement joins TRBV5-1 to TRBJ1-4; no reliable D call. The V gene lost 3 bases and the J gene lost 5 bases, with 8 bases spanning the gap. The CDR3 covers 13 residues. Per the germline V gene, CDR1 is SGHRS and CDR2 is YFSETQ. The CDR3 DNA reads as TGCGCCAGCAGCTACGACGGGAATGAAAAACTGTTTTTT. This codes for CASSYDGNEKLFF.

The chain is built from TRBV5-1 and TRBJ1-1, with D uncertain. CDR3 length equals 14 residues. The germline gives CDR1 SGHRS, CDR2 YFSETQ. V was cut by 4 bases and J by 3 bases, with 13 bases left in between. The CDR3 DNA sequence: TGCGCCAGCAGCGAGGACTTGACATACACTGAAGCTTTCTTT. It translates to CASSEDLTYTEAFF.

This chain links TRBV5-4 with TRBJ2-1; no clear D gene. The CDR3 is 15 residues long. The germline V and J ends were trimmed by 1 base and 0 bases, with 8 bases remaining between them. The germline CDR1 and CDR2 sequences are SGHNT and YYREEE (reference sequence). The DNA for the CDR3 is TGTGCCAGCAGCTTGCTATCAGGCTCCTACAATGAGCAGTTCTTC. This sequence encodes CASSLLSGSYNEQFF.

This clone was recorded only once. V is TRBV6-6 and J is TRBJ2-7; D call uncertain. V was cut by 0 bases and J by 9 bases, with 12 bases left in between. Per germline, CDR1 MNHNY and CDR2 SVGAGI (reference sequence). This CDR3 is 13 amino acids long. CDR3 residues: CASSYSIRVSQYF. In DNA form, the CDR3 reads TGTGCCAGCAGTTACTCGATCCGGGTTTCGCAGTACTTC.

The chain joins TRBV7-3 to TRBJ2-1; D perhaps matches TRBD1 (5 bases). In germline, CDR1 is SGHTA, CDR2 FQGTGA. V lost 8 bases to trimming and J lost 2 bases, with 13 bases between them. The CDR3 has 14 amino acids. CDR3 residues: CASSPDNTYNEQFF. The CDR3 bases are TGTGCCAGCTCACCGGACAATACCTACAATGAGCAGTTCTTC.

The chain carries TRBV9 and TRBJ2-1; TRBD2 matches at 13 bases. CDR1 is SGDLS and CDR2 is YYNGEE in the germline V gene. The trim removed 0 bases at V and 6 bases at J, leaving 6 bases unmatched. The CDR3 is made up of 17 amino acids. The CDR3: CASSVVEGTSGTNEQFF. CDR3 in DNA: TGTGCCAGCAGCGTAGTTGAAGGGACTAGCGGGACCAATGAGCAGTTCTTC.

The genes are TRBV27 and TRBJ1-5; D is undetermined. Germline V lookup: CDR1 MNHEY, CDR2 SMNVEV (reference sequence). With 5 bases removed from V and 1 base from J, the gap between germline ends came to 15 bases. CDR3 size: 16 residues. The CDR3 region is CASSPKSTPSNQPQHF. In DNA form, the CDR3 reads TGTGCCAGCAGTCCTAAATCCACCCCCAGCAATCAGCCCCAGCATTTT.

The chain is built from TRBV7-8 and TRBJ2-7; 8 bases are shared with TRBD2. Germline trimming cut 4 bases from V and 1 base from J; bases unmatched to any gene: 9. Germline CDR1 and CDR2: SGHVS and FQNEAQ. The CDR3 consists of 16 residues. In DNA form, the CDR3 reads TGTGCCAGCAGCTCCTTGACTAGCGCAGTGTCCTACGAGCAGTACTTC. Translated: CASSSLTSAVSYEQYF. Together with reference TRBV7-8 and TRBJ2-7, the CDR3 gives the full variable domain: GAGVSQSPRYKVAKRGQDVALRCDPISGHVSLFWYQQALGQGPEFLTYFQNEAQLDKSGLPSDRFFAERPEGSVSTLKIQRTQQEDSAVYLCASSSLTSAVSYEQYFGPGTRLTVT.

This chain connects TRBV10-3 to TRBJ1-1; D gene uncertain. V was cut by 6 bases and J by 1 base, with 12 bases left in between. Germline V CDR1 and CDR2: ENHRY, SYGVKD. The CDR3 runs 14 residues. This chain's CDR3 is CAISPRLGNTEAFF. The CDR3 bases are TGTGCCATCAGCCCTAGGTTGGGGAACACTGAAGCTTTCTTT.

V and J are TRBV5-1 and TRBJ2-7; D not resolved. This CDR3 contains 14 residues. The V and J ends lost 1 base and 6 bases respectively, with 14 bases between them. CDR1 is SGHRS and CDR2 is YFSETQ in the germline V gene. This CDR3 reads CASSLFRFVGEQYF. The CDR3 coding sequence is TGCGCCAGCAGCTTGTTCCGGTTCGTAGGCGAGCAGTACTTC.